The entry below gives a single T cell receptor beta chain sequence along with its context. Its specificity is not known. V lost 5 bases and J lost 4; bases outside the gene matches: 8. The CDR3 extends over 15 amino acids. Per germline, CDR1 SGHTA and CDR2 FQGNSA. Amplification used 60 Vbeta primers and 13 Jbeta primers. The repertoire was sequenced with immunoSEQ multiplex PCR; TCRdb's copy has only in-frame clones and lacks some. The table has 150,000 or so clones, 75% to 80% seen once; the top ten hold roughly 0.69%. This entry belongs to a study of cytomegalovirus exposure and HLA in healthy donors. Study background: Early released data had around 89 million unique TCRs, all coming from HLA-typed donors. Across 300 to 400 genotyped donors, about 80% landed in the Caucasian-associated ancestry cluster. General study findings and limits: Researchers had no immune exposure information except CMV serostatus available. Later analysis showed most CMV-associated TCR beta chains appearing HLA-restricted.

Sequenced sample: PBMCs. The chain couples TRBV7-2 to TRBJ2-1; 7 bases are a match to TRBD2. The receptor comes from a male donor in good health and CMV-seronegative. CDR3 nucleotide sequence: TGTGCCAGCAGCCTCGGGACTATTTTATACAATGAGCAGTTCTTC. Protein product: CASSLGTILYNEQFF.